The present TCR beta chain was sequenced within a study of OX40 agonist ivuxolimab in advanced cancers. Study-wide context: Ivuxolimab, an antibody acting as an agonist of OX40 (CD134), was used to treat patients. Study observations and caveats: Some of the lowest clonal expansion was seen in partial responders at 0.1-3.0 mg/kg. CD8+ T cells averaged more expanded clones than CD4+.

Assay used: immunoSEQ multiplex PCR; TCRdb lists only in-frame clones, some missing. Among some 100,000 clones listed, nearly 90% were seen once. Peripheral blood came from all dose cohorts at three timepoints. There are 12 residues in the CDR3. Germline V lookup: CDR1 ENHRY, CDR2 SYGVKD. The V end was cut by 7 bases, the J end by 6 bases, with 9 bases between. Regarding this clone: Antigen: not known.

V is TRBV10-3 and J is TRBJ2-2; D ambiguous. Sequenced material: CD4+ or CD8+ T cells sorted from blood, taken in a trial of the OX40 agonist ivuxolimab. This clonotype was obtained from an adult with an advanced solid tumor such as melanoma, head and neck, liver or kidney cancer. CDR3: CAIMPGPGELFF. CDR3 nucleotide sequence: TGTGCCATCATGCCCGGACCCGGGGAGCTGTTTTTT.